This entry describes one TCR beta chain. The sample belongs to a study of response to subunit inactivated influenza vaccine. In TCRdb, the RT-PCR reads were re-called with MiXCR into one record per CDR3 protein. The table records about 570,000 distinct CDR3 sequences, around 10% of them present only once. This sample also appeared in a second study, on T cells expressing NK-cell markers. That work states: The authors generated TCR beta cDNA through 5'RACE template switching with UMIs. Repertoires of TCR beta were obtained from T cells sorted as CD3+CD56+NKG2C+, CD3+CD56+NKG2C- and CD3+CD56-NKG2C+. One of eight sequenced donors was HCMV-seronegative; the other seven were seropositive. Six donors carried dominant NKG2C+ clonotypes that made up roughly 1.0-7.0% of their CD8+ T cells. Whether expanded NKG2C+ T cell clones recognized HCMV stayed uncertain.

The specimen comprised PBMCs from blood, sampled on the day of vaccination. This TCR came from a man aged 45-65 years who received an inactivated influenza vaccine.

The DNA of the CDR3 is TGTGCCAGCATCCGGGGACAGGCCTACAATGAGCAGTTCTTC. Its protein product is CASIRGQAYNEQFF. The chain combines TRBV12-3 or TRBV12-4 with TRBJ2-1; 8 positions agree with TRBD1. Trimming cost V 7 bases and J 2 bases; bases outside gene matches: 4. The CDR3 spans 14 residues.